The present TCR beta chain was sequenced within a study of T cells in Graves' hyperthyroidism and ophthalmopathy. The ends were cut back, 7 bases at V and 3 bases at J, with 18 bases in the middle. There are 15 residues in the CDR3. Germline V gene lookup returns CDR1 MNHNS and CDR2 SASEGT. Uncontrolled infections, other autoimmune diseases, pregnancy or lactation led to exclusion of patients. RNA transcripts were the template for amplifying TCR beta CDR3 regions. The primer set for the first-round RT-PCR of the TCR CDR3 was HTBI. TCRdb recomputed calls from the multiplex PCR reads with MiXCR, one row per CDR3 protein. The sample shows hundreds of thousands of distinct CDR3 sequences, 15% to 20% of them seen only once. This clonotype has a handful of counts. Its specificity is unknown. Whole-study results and caveats: The authors' 13 V-J model separated ophthalmopathy from stable hyperthyroidism.

The source of this sequence is a man aged 40-49 years with Graves' ophthalmopathy. The rearrangement joins TRBV6-1 to TRBJ1-2, with D tentatively TRBD1 (6 bases). The source material was blood. In DNA form, the CDR3 reads TGTGCCAGCAATCGGCCGGGACAAGGCCACTATGGCTACACCTTC. Its protein is CASNRPGQGHYGYTF.